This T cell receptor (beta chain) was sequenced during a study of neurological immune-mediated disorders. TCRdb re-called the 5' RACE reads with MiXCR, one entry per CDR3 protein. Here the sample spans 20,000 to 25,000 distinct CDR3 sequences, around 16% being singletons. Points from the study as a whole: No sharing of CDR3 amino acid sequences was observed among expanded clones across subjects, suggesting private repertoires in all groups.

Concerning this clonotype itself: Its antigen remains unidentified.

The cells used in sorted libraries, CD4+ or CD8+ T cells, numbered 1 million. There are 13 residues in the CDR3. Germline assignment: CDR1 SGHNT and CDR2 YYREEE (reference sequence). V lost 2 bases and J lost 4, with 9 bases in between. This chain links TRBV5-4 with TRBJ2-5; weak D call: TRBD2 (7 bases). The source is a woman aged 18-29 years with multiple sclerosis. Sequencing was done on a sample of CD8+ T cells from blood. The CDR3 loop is CASSLGGAETQYF. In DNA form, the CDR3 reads TGTGCCAGCAGCTTAGGGGGGGCAGAGACCCAGTACTTC. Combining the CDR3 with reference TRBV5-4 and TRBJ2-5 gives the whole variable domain ETGVTQSPTHLIKTRGQQVTLRCSSQSGHNTVSWYQQALGQGPQFIFQYYREEENGRGNFPPRFSGLQFPNYSSELNVNALELDDSALYLCASSLGGAETQYFGPGTRLLVL.